This T cell receptor (beta chain) derives from a study of blood T cell repertoires in COVID-19 (dated by TCRdb to 2018 to 2021). In terms of the full investigation: Samples from collaborators originated in the United States, Italy and Spain and spanned both the acute and convalescent phases of COVID-19. Deeply sampled blood TCRbeta repertoires from subjects exposed to, actively infected with, or recovered from COVID-19 were included in the dataset. Samples were obtained from the ongoing ImmuneRACE study (first 160 participants) and from over 1,000 subjects provided by 6 global collaborators. The prospective study material was composed of cDNA or gDNA derived from T cells, B-cell-depleted T cells, or PBMCs. HLA class I and class II types, where available, came from metadata supplied by the sample provider rather than from assay-based typing. The repertoires were made available in a free public database intended to serve as a resource for research on the immune response to SARS-CoV-2. A de-identified subject ID, COVID-19 status, age in years and sex were almost always included in the sample metadata. What the authors observed across the whole study: The quantity of clinical and demographic metadata differed by source and by participant and was supplied without curation.

Concerning this clone: Its cognate antigen has yet to be identified. Qualities for individual bases were not recorded, and no much larger clone is one base off.

Enrolling through a virtual design, the prospective study's participants ranged in age from roughly 18 to 89 years and lived across about two dozen United States geographic areas. To assign participants to cohorts, the prospective study relied on clinical history that participants themselves reported in a screening survey and a study questionnaire. In the prospective study, whole blood, serum and a nasopharyngeal or oropharyngeal swab were collected from each participant by mobile phlebotomists. Over a roughly two-month period, participants in the prospective study had the option of providing additional blood draws and questionnaires. Before DNA extraction, prospective study blood samples were shipped either frozen or at room temperature. The immunoSEQ Assay, a bias-controlled multiplex PCR, was used to amplify TCRbeta CDR3 regions from genomic DNA. In the source study's methods: The number of nucleated cells in each sample was estimated by amplification of reference gene primers within the assay. To quantify the absolute abundance of each unique TCRbeta CDR3 rearrangement, sequence reads were collapsed and filtered. Productive Simpson clonality was computed per sample as the square root of Simpson's diversity index over productive rearrangements. Not all clones reach the TCRdb copy of this immuneACCESS table, which keeps in-frame sequences only. Checked studies attribute under half of the gap to unresolved V genes and leave the rest unexplained. D and trimming come from the DNA, and the V and J calls and clone size come from that table. This sample holds fewer than 250,000 clones; 80% to 90% were observed only once. The ten largest make up around 2.6% of the sample.

This clonotype was sampled from a woman aged 25 to 45 with acute COVID-19. The sample consisted of PBMCs or T cells enriched from blood (not recorded which).

The DNA is as follows: TGTGCCAGCAGCTCCTCAGGAGGAGGCAATCAGCCCCAGCATTTT. Protein translation: CASSSSGGGNQPQHF. The chain couples TRBV9 to TRBJ1-5, with an unclear D gene assignment. There are 15 amino acids in the CDR3, from cysteine to phenylalanine inclusive. The read is trimmed to its CDR3 DNA, 45 bases read in frame from base 1. V lost 4 bases and J lost 2 bases; the stretch between them is 13 bases long. Via the germline V gene, CDR1 is SGDLS and CDR2 YYNGEE. This CDR3, with the reference TRBV9 and TRBJ1-5 proteins standing in past its ends, gives the full variable domain DSGVTQTPKHLITATGQRVTLRCSPRSGDLSVYWYQQSLDQGLQFLIQYYNGEERAKGNILERFSAQQFPDLHSELNLSSLELGDSALYFCASSSSGGGNQPQHFGDGTRLSIL.